Listed below are T cell receptor beta chains from one sample, sequenced in a study of human T cells and chemical hapten exposure. Using its own MiXCR run on the RACE reads, TCRdb lists one record per CDR3 protein. The profile shows roughly 100,000 distinct CDR3 sequences, just under 9% of them singletons. Sequenced sample: whole blood. All receptors derive from a female donor in good health. Some clones in this sample may be carry-over from other donors' samples. The CDR3 runs from the conserved cysteine through the conserved F or W. Each record gives: D gene, CDR3 length, V gene, clone size, J gene, CDR3 protein, CDR3 DNA. The D gene is left open where the match is weak. A clone size is listed for some rows: how often the clone was seen (once, few, many), or a class if it is expanded.

-	18	TRBV27	few	TRBJ1-5	CASSLRARDRRSNQPQHF	TGTGCCAGCAGTTTGCGAGCCCGAGACAGGCGTAGCAATCAGCCCCAGCATTTT
-	11	TRBV29-1	many	TRBJ1-1	CSVAQGREAFF	TGCAGCGTTGCACAGGGACGTGAAGCTTTCTTT
-	15	TRBV7-9	-	TRBJ2-3	CASSPKGAWADTQYF	TGTGCCAGCAGCCCAAAGGGCGCCTGGGCAGATACGCAGTATTTT
-	17	TRBV6-6	few	TRBJ2-2	CASIFYGLGVGTGELFF	TGTGCCAGCATCTTTTACGGGCTAGGCGTCGGCACCGGGGAGCTGTTTTTT
-	14	TRBV7-9	few	TRBJ2-1	CASSKLPGGFEQFF	TGTGCCAGCAGCAAACTACCCGGGGGATTTGAGCAGTTCTTC
-	16	TRBV7-2	-	TRBJ2-7	CASSLSPGTYRYEQYF	TGTGCCAGCAGCTTAAGTCCAGGAACCTATCGCTACGAGCAGTACTTC
TRBD1	15	TRBV12-3/TRBV12-4	few	TRBJ1-1	CASTHWTGLGTEAFF	TGTGCCAGCACCCATTGGACAGGGCTGGGCACTGAAGCTTTCTTT
-	13	TRBV18	many	TRBJ2-5	CASSPQMEETQYF	TGTGCCAGCTCACCGCAGATGGAAGAGACCCAGTACTTC
TRBD2	14	TRBV29-1	-	TRBJ2-1	CSTSITGGRNEQFF	TGCAGCACTAGCATAACGGGGGGGAGGAATGAGCAGTTCTTC
-	14	TRBV29-1	many	TRBJ2-1	CSVDPGTSYNEQFF	TGCAGCGTTGATCCGGGGACATCCTACAATGAGCAGTTCTTC
-	13	TRBV19	-	TRBJ1-5	CASSQGPNQPQHF	TGTGCCAGTAGTCAGGGACCCAATCAGCCCCAGCATTTT
-	12	TRBV3-1	-	TRBJ2-7	CASSQGRDEQYF	TGTGCCAGCAGCCAAGGCCGGGACGAGCAGTACTTC
TRBD2	16	TRBV6-5	-	TRBJ2-5	CASTLRTSGLQETQYF	TGTGCCAGCACCTTAAGGACTAGCGGTCTCCAAGAGACCCAGTACTTC
-	13	TRBV18	-	TRBJ1-5	CASSPGLRQPQHF	TGTGCCAGCTCACCAGGGTTAAGGCAGCCCCAGCATTTT
TRBD1	18	TRBV12-3/TRBV12-4	few	TRBJ2-7	CASSFRTGSLKMSGEQYF	TGTGCCAGCAGTTTTAGGACAGGGAGTTTGAAAATGTCGGGGGAGCAGTACTTC
-	13	TRBV27	few	TRBJ1-3	CASGIQGGNTIYF	TGTGCCAGCGGGATACAGGGCGGAAACACCATATATTTT
TRBD1	14	TRBV28	few	TRBJ1-1	CASSSKGASTEAFF	TGTGCCAGCAGTTCGAAGGGGGCCTCCACTGAAGCTTTCTTT
-	15	TRBV11-2	-	TRBJ2-4	CASSLRDPLPKLQYF	TGTGCCAGCAGCTTAAGGGACCCCCTCCCAAAACTTCAGTACTTC
TRBD2	16	TRBV20-1	-	TRBJ2-1	CSAITRLAGFYNEQFF	TGCAGTGCTATCACCCGTCTAGCGGGATTTTACAATGAGCAGTTCTTC
TRBD1	20	TRBV28	-	TRBJ2-4	CASRQLTGTAAFLAKNIQYF	TGTGCCAGCAGACAACTGACCGGGACAGCTGCCTTCTTAGCCAAAAACATTCAGTACTTC
-	14	TRBV12-3/TRBV12-4	many	TRBJ2-6	CASSWMAGANVLTF	TGTGCCAGCAGTTGGATGGCTGGGGCCAACGTCCTGACTTTC
-	12	TRBV6-2/TRBV6-3	-	TRBJ1-2	CASSPRFYGYTF	TGTGCCAGCAGCCCCAGGTTCTATGGCTACACCTTC
TRBD2	14	TRBV2	many	TRBJ2-3	CASSLAGSTDTQYF	TGTGCCAGCAGTCTAGCGGGGAGCACAGATACGCAGTATTTT
-	14	TRBV24-1	-	TRBJ1-5	CATSDRQSNQPQHF	TGTGCCACCAGTGACCGACAGAGCAATCAGCCCCAGCATTTT
-	15	TRBV5-1	many	TRBJ2-7	CASSLASVGSYEQYF	TGCGCCAGCAGCTTGGCCTCGGTGGGGTCCTACGAGCAGTACTTC
-	15	TRBV7-9	-	TRBJ2-1	CASSLEFGLSPKQFF	TGTGCCAGCAGCCTAGAGTTCGGACTCTCCCCCAAGCAGTTCTTC
TRBD1	13	TRBV5-4	-	TRBJ2-7	CASSRQGKYEQYF	TGTGCCAGCAGCCGACAGGGAAAATACGAGCAGTACTTC
TRBD1	14	TRBV7-2	-	TRBJ1-5	CASSAGTSGGPQHF	TGTGCCAGCAGCGCCGGAACGTCAGGGGGGCCCCAGCATTTT
-	15	TRBV28	-	TRBJ2-3	CASSADRPGSDTQYF	TGTGCCAGCAGCGCCGACAGGCCCGGATCAGATACGCAGTATTTT
-	14	TRBV20-1	-	TRBJ2-3	CSARDITLTDTQYF	TGCAGTGCAAGGGACATTACTCTCACAGATACGCAGTATTTT
TRBD1	16	TRBV28	-	TRBJ1-3	CASSILKTGGKNTIYF	TGTGCCAGCAGTATTCTAAAGACAGGGGGCAAAAACACCATATATTTT
-	15	TRBV7-3	few	TRBJ1-1	CASSFLGHPNTEAFF	TGTGCCAGCAGCTTCCTGGGACATCCAAACACTGAAGCTTTCTTT
-	17	TRBV6-2/TRBV6-3	-	TRBJ2-6	CASRLRPLLSGANVLTF	TGTGCCAGCAGGCTGAGGCCCCTCCTCTCTGGGGCCAACGTCCTGACTTTC
-	13	TRBV5-1	-	TRBJ1-2	CASSSGSPYGYTF	TGCGCCAGCAGCTCCGGGTCGCCCTATGGCTACACCTTC
TRBD2	14	TRBV9	few	TRBJ2-7	CAGSQAGSSYEQYF	TGTGCCGGCAGCCAAGCGGGGAGCTCCTACGAGCAGTACTTC
-	11	TRBV6-2/TRBV6-3	many	TRBJ2-7	CASSVSYEQYF	TGTGCCAGCAGTGTCTCCTACGAGCAGTACTTC
-	13	TRBV11-2	-	TRBJ2-1	CASREVGQTEQFF	TGTGCCAGCAGAGAAGTCGGACAGACTGAGCAGTTCTTC
-	16	TRBV28	-	TRBJ2-2	CASSFPGGQNTGELFF	TGTGCCAGCAGTTTTCCGGGGGGCCAGAACACCGGGGAGCTGTTTTTT
-	12	TRBV6-6	-	TRBJ2-1	CASSYEPNEQFF	TGTGCCAGCAGTTACGAGCCCAATGAGCAGTTCTTC
TRBD1	15	TRBV6-5	many	TRBJ1-1	CASRDSGTGGTEAFF	TGTGCCAGCAGAGATTCCGGGACAGGGGGCACTGAAGCTTTCTTT
-	14	TRBV30	-	TRBJ2-3	CAWSGTGTTDTQYF	TGTGCCTGGAGTGGAACAGGAACCACAGATACGCAGTATTTT
TRBD1	13	TRBV10-1	-	TRBJ2-7	CASSGQGSGEQYF	TGCGCCAGCAGCGGACAGGGTTCCGGCGAGCAGTACTTC
-	15	TRBV5-1	many	TRBJ2-3	CASSLDGDWTDTQYF	TGCGCCAGCAGCTTGGATGGGGACTGGACAGATACGCAGTATTTT
-	15	TRBV20-1	many	TRBJ2-1	CSATPGSYRGNEQFF	TGCAGTGCTACCCCCGGGAGTTACCGTGGGAATGAGCAGTTCTTC